This T cell receptor (beta chain) was sequenced during a study of OX40 agonist ivuxolimab in advanced cancers. Repertoires were generated with immunoSEQ multiplex PCR, while TCRdb's copy carries only in-frame clones and drops some. This repertoire shows tens of thousands of clones, about 88% found once; its top ten account for 9.5% to 15%. The V gene's germline CDR1 is LNHNV and CDR2 YYDKDF (reference sequence). The CDR3 is made up of 14 amino acids. V lost 1 base to trimming and J lost 6 bases, with 11 bases between them. Sequences were derived from CD4+ or CD8+ T cells sorted from blood, sampled in a trial of the OX40 agonist ivuxolimab. The TCR was taken from an adult with an advanced solid tumor such as melanoma, head and neck, liver or kidney cancer. The chain links TRBV15 to TRBJ2-3, with a tentative D call TRBD2 (5 bases). DNA for the CDR3: TGTGCCACCAGCAGAGGGGGAGTTGGTGATACGCAGTATTTT. Protein: CATSRGGVGDTQYF.